Detailed here is one T cell receptor beta chain. Amplifying from RNA transcripts, the study obtained TCR beta CDR3 regions. The authors performed first-round RT-PCR with HTBI primers and then a second-round multiplex PCR. TCRdb reprocessed the multiplex PCR reads via MiXCR and lists one record per CDR3 protein. Among about 160,000 distinct CDR3 sequences listed, 37% were seen once. These data come from a study of Graves' ophthalmopathy and Graves' hyperthyroidism. Study-level information: At initial diagnosis, peripheral blood was obtained, and this preceded any treatment.

It was from about 9.1 ml of fresh peripheral blood that the PBMCs came. The V gene lost 2 bases and the J gene lost 1 base, with 17 bases spanning the gap. Looked up from germline, CDR1 is MDHEN and CDR2 is SYDVKM. This CDR3 spans 17 amino acids. The rearrangement joins TRBV28 to TRBJ1-2, with D possibly being TRBD1 (5 bases). Sequencing used peripheral blood. The receptor was derived from a woman aged 40 to 49 with Graves' ophthalmopathy. As DNA, the CDR3 is TGTGCCAGCAGTTTACGTGGTCGACAGACCTTTAACTATGGCTACACCTTC. Amino acid sequence: CASSLRGRQTFNYGYTF.